A single sample is the source of the 7 T cell receptor beta chains below, sequenced in a study of memory CD4+ T cells and cytomegalovirus serostatus. Single viable CD3+CD4+CD8-CD45RO+ cells were sorted as the memory CD4+ T cells. The table came from immunoSEQ multiplex PCR; TCRdb's copy has only in-frame clones and leaves some out. The table has 70,000 to 95,000 clones, approximately 84% seen once. The material sequenced was memory CD4+ T cells from blood. These receptors were obtained from an adult in good health and CMV-seronegative.

The V gene is TRBV28, the J gene TRBJ1-5; no clear D gene. Germline V gene sequence: CDR1 MDHEN, CDR2 SYDVKM. The CDR3 extends over 17 amino acids. Deletions cut 2 bases from V and 0 bases from J, with 14 bases between. The CDR3 DNA reads TGTGCCAGCAGTTTACTGGCCACTACCTTTAGCAATCAGCCCCAGCATTTT. Amino acid sequence: CASSLLATTFSNQPQHF. Drawing the rest from reference TRBV28 and TRBJ1-5, the complete variable domain is DVKVTQSSRYLVKRTGEKVFLECVQDMDHENMFWYRQDPGLGLRLIYFSYDVKMKEKGDIPEGYSVSREKKERFSLILESASTNQTSMYLCASSLLATTFSNQPQHFGDGTRLSIL.

This chain links TRBV6-1 with TRBJ2-2; tentative D call: TRBD2 (7 bases). From germline, CDR1 is MNHNS and CDR2 SASEGT. The germline V and J ends were trimmed by 1 base and 6 bases, with 12 bases remaining between them. There are 15 residues in the CDR3. The CDR3 DNA follows: TGTGCCAGCAGTGAAGTGGGGGGGGCTCCCGGGGAGCTGTTTTTT. It specifies CASSEVGGAPGELFF.

This rearrangement joins TRBV4-3 to TRBJ2-2, with D unresolved. V was pared by 3 bases and J by 0 bases, with 11 bases between. This CDR3 comprises 16 residues. CDR1 and CDR2 from the germline V gene are LGHNA and YSLEER. This chain's CDR3 is CASSQHRPSNTGELFF. The CDR3 region has the DNA TGCGCCAGCAGCCAGCATCGACCCTCGAACACCGGGGAGCTGTTTTTT.

V gene TRBV10-2 combines with J gene TRBJ2-7, with 8 bases that match TRBD2. The CDR3 consists of 15 residues. Germline CDR1 reads WSHSY; CDR2 reads SAAADI. After removal of 6 bases from V and 3 bases from J, the junction contained 10 bases not matched to a gene. The CDR3 here is CASRRGGSGVYEQYF. In nucleotides, the CDR3 is TGCGCCAGCAGAAGGGGAGGTAGCGGGGTCTACGAGCAGTACTTC.

This clone was found a few times. In nucleotides, the CDR3 is TGTGCCAGCAGCTTTAGTAGAAGGGAATCGTTGGCTTTCTTT. Its translation is CASSFSRRESLAFF. The genes are TRBV7-2 and TRBJ1-1; no definite D call. Per germline, CDR1 SGHTA and CDR2 FQGNSA. V was cut by 3 bases and J by 11 bases, with 19 bases left in between. The length of the CDR3 is 14 residues.

The chain is built from TRBV5-1 and TRBJ1-4; D is uncertain. This CDR3 has 16 residues. Germline assignment: CDR1 SGHRS and CDR2 YFSETQ. V was cut by 4 bases and J by 0 bases, with 13 bases left in between. CDR3 amino acids: CASSPSSRATNEKLFF. The CDR3 DNA sequence: TGCGCCAGCAGCCCTAGTAGCCGTGCAACTAATGAAAAACTGTTTTTT.

The chain is built from TRBV6-5 and TRBJ1-2; D call uncertain. V dropped 3 bases and J dropped 3 bases, with 8 bases sitting between them. The germline V gene encodes CDR1 MNHEY and CDR2 SVGAGI. This CDR3 contains 13 residues. In nucleotides, the CDR3 is TGTGCCAGCAGTTATACGGAGTACTATGGCTACACCTTC. Translated, it gives CASSYTEYYGYTF.